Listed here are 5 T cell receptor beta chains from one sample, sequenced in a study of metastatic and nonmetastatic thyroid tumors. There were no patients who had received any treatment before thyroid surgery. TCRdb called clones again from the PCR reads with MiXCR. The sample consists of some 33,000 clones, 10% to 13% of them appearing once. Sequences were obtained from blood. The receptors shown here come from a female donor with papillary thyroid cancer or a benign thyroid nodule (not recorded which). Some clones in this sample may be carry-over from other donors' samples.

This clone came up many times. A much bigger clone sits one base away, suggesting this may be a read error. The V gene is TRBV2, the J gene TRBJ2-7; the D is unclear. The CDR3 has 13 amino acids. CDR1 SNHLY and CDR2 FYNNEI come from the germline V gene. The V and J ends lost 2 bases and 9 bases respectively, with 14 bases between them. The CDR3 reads CASSESEGLGQYF. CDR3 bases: TGTGCCAGCAGTGAATCGGAAGGGTTGGGGCAGTACTTC.

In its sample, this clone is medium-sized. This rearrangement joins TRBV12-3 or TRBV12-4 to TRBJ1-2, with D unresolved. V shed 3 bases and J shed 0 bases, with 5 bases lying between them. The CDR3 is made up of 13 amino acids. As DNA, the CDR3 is TGTGCCAGCAGTTTTCCAGCTAACTATGGCTACACCTTC. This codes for CASSFPANYGYTF.

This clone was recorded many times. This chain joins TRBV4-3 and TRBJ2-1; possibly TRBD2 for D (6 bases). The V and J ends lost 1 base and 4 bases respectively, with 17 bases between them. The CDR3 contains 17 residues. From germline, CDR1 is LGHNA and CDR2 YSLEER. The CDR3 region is CASSQGVAGKGYNEQFF. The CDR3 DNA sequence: TGCGCCAGCAGCCAAGGGGTTGCGGGAAAGGGATACAATGAGCAGTTCTTC.

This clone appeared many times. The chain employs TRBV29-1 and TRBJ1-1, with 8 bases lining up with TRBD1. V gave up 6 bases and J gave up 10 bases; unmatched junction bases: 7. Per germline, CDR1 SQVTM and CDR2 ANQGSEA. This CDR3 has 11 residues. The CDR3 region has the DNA TGCAGCGTCCACACAGGGGGAGGAGCTTTCTTT. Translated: CSVHTGGGAFF.

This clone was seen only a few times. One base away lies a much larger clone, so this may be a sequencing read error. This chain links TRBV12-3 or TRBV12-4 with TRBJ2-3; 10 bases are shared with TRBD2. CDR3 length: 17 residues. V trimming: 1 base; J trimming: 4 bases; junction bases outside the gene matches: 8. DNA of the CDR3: TGTGCCAGCAGTTTAGAGCGGGAGGGGTCACGCGCAGATACGCAGTATTTT. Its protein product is CASSLEREGSRADTQYF.